The 25 T cell receptor beta chains listed next were all sequenced from one sample in a study of blood T cell repertoires in COVID-19. Some clones are missing from TCRdb's copy, which holds only in-frame ones; the method was immunoSEQ multiplex PCR. This sample has about 370,000 clones; approximately 90% occur once, and the top ten carry 1%. Sequenced: PBMCs or T cells enriched from blood (not recorded which). The receptors originated from a man aged 18 to 30 who had recovered from COVID-19.

This chain joins TRBV28 and TRBJ1-5; a possible D gene is TRBD1 (6 bases). V lost 5 bases to trimming and J lost 3 bases, with 17 bases between them. CDR1 is MDHEN, CDR2 SYDVKM, per germline. The CDR3 sequence is 16 residues long. CDR3: CASSLPIGQSNQPQHF. CDR3 nucleotide sequence: TGTGCCAGCAGTCTACCCATCGGACAGTCCAATCAGCCCCAGCATTTT.

The rearrangement links TRBV5-1 to TRBJ2-2, with D possibly being TRBD1 (7 bases). Per germline, CDR1 SGHRS and CDR2 YFSETQ. The V end lost 2 bases, the J end lost 4 bases, and 12 bases lay between the germline ends. The CDR3 spans 15 residues. This CDR3 is CASSLEEGATGELFF. The CDR3, as DNA: TGCGCCAGCAGCTTAGAGGAGGGGGCCACCGGGGAGCTGTTTTTT.

The chain combines TRBV2 with TRBJ2-4; 7 nucleotides line up with TRBD1. V was clipped by 6 bases and J by 7 bases; unmatched bases: 3. Germline assignment: CDR1 SNHLY and CDR2 FYNNEI. The CDR3 totals 12 residues. The CDR3: CASSDRVNIQYF. DNA for the CDR3: TGTGCCAGCAGCGACAGGGTGAACATTCAGTACTTC.

The V and J genes are TRBV6-1 and TRBJ1-1; 8 bases line up with TRBD1. Germline V CDR1 and CDR2: MNHNS, SASEGT. The V and J ends lost 2 bases and 5 bases, in that order; junction bases with no gene match: 16. The CDR3 contains 18 residues. CDR3 bases: TGTGCCAGCAGTGAAATTGGAACAGGGGGGTATTTGGTAACTGAAGCTTTCTTT. This translates into CASSEIGTGGYLVTEAFF.

The chain carries TRBV4-3 and TRBJ2-7; D is possibly TRBD1 (5 bases). The V and J ends lost 3 bases and 3 bases respectively, with 9 bases between them. This CDR3 has 13 amino acids. CDR1 and CDR2 (germline): LGHNA, YSLEER. This chain's CDR3 is CASSHRQFYEQYF. Here the CDR3 DNA reads TGCGCCAGCAGCCACCGACAGTTCTACGAGCAGTACTTC.

The V call is TRBV10-1, the J call TRBJ1-3; D call uncertain. Germline CDR1 is WNHNN and CDR2 is SYGVQD (reference sequence). Trimming took 5 bases from V and 1 from J, leaving 9 bases between them. The CDR3 has 14 amino acids. The CDR3 DNA is TGCGCCAGCAGTCCCGGGAGGTCTGGAAACACCATATATTTT. It yields the protein CASSPGRSGNTIYF.

The chain recombines TRBV2 with TRBJ1-5; 7 bases are a match to TRBD1. CDR1 is SNHLY and CDR2 is FYNNEI in the germline V gene. V lost 4 bases and J lost 1; bases outside the gene matches: 4. This CDR3 is built from 15 residues. The DNA for the CDR3 is TGTGCCAGCAGTGGACAGGGAGCGAGCAATCAGCCCCAGCATTTT. It is translated as CASSGQGASNQPQHF.

The V call is TRBV6-2 or TRBV6-3, the J call TRBJ1-2, with D hard to call. Germline V lookup: CDR1 MNHEY, CDR2 SVGEGT. V gave up 4 bases and J gave up 5 bases, with 11 bases separating them. CDR3 length equals 13 residues. CDR3 loop: CASSLLAAYGYTF. CDR3 sequence (DNA): TGTGCCAGCAGTTTATTAGCAGCATATGGCTACACCTTC.

This chain joins TRBV9 and TRBJ1-6; TRBD1 is a possible D gene (5 bases). The V gene's germline CDR1 is SGDLS and CDR2 YYNGEE. This CDR3 comprises 14 residues. V was trimmed by 1 base and J by 5 bases, leaving 7 bases between them. CDR3 coding DNA: TGTGCCAGCAGCGTAATGACAGATAATTCACCCCTCCACTTT. As protein: CASSVMTDNSPLHF.

The chain recombines TRBV11-2 with TRBJ1-4; tentatively, D is TRBD1 (5 bases). Germline CDR1 is SGHAT and CDR2 is FQNNGV. V dropped 5 bases and J dropped 10 bases, with 17 bases sitting between them. This CDR3 contains 14 residues. CDR3: CASSPQAGGGKLFF. The CDR3, as DNA: TGTGCCAGCAGCCCGCAAGCGGGCGGGGGAAAACTGTTTTTT.

The CDR3 DNA reads TGTGCCAGCAGAGACAGCCTCCAAGAGACCCAGTACTTC. It codes for CASRDSLQETQYF. The rearrangement joins TRBV7-9 to TRBJ2-5, with D maybe TRBD1 (5 bases). CDR1 and CDR2 (germline): SEHNR, FQNEAQ (reference sequence). This CDR3 comprises 13 residues. The ends were cut back, 6 bases at V and 1 base at J, with 9 bases in the middle. Complete variable domain (other parts from reference TRBV7-9 and TRBJ2-5): DTGVSQNPRHKITKRGQNVTFRCDPISEHNRLYWYRQTLGQGPEFLTYFQNEAQLEKSRLLSDRFSAERPKGSFSTLEIQRTEQGDSAMYLCASRDSLQETQYFGPGTRLLVL.

The genes are TRBV9 and TRBJ1-2; 7 bases align to TRBD1. Germline V gives CDR1 SGDLS, CDR2 YYNGEE. V trimming: 3 bases; J trimming: 10 bases; junction bases outside the gene matches: 6. The CDR3 totals 12 residues. CDR3 sequence: CASSANRGAYTF. The CDR3 region has the DNA TGTGCCAGCAGCGCAAACAGGGGTGCCTACACCTTC.

The V call is TRBV5-1, the J call TRBJ1-2; 7 bases are a match to TRBD1. J gave up 3 bases and V 0 bases, and 5 bases lay outside the gene matches. The CDR3 has 15 residues. CDR1 and CDR2 from the germline V gene are SGHRS and YFSETQ. The CDR3 here is CASSLDGTDYYGYTF. The CDR3 coding sequence is TGCGCCAGCAGCTTGGACGGGACAGATTACTATGGCTACACCTTC.

This rearrangement joins TRBV2 to TRBJ1-5, with a tentative D call TRBD1 (5 bases). The CDR3 runs 13 residues. Trimming left V 5 bases short and J 7 bases short, with 12 bases between. Germline CDR1 reads SNHLY; CDR2 reads FYNNEI. CDR3: CASSSGSKQPQHF. The CDR3 nucleotides are TGTGCCAGCAGTTCAGGGTCGAAGCAGCCCCAGCATTTT.

This clone was observed a single time. The J gene is TRBJ2-2, the V gene TRBV18; 10 nucleotides match TRBD2. The CDR3 consists of 16 residues. Germline CDR1 is KGHSH and CDR2 is LQKENI. V shed 2 bases, J shed 4 bases, and the junction held 4 bases outside the gene matches. The CDR3 reads CASSPESGGATGELFF. Here the CDR3 DNA reads TGTGCCAGCTCACCAGAAAGCGGGGGGGCCACCGGGGAGCTGTTTTTT.

This chain joins TRBV28 and TRBJ1-1, with 7 bases aligning to TRBD1. The CDR3 has 14 amino acids. Trimming took 7 bases from V and 5 from J; bases not matched to a gene: 10. Germline CDR1 and CDR2: MDHEN and SYDVKM. CDR3: CASTIGQERTEAFF. As DNA, the CDR3 is TGTGCCAGCACTATTGGACAGGAAAGGACTGAAGCTTTCTTT.

This sequence joins TRBV5-1 and TRBJ2-3, with 8 bases aligning to TRBD2. V shed 4 bases and J 0 bases; nucleotides not matched to a gene: 4. This CDR3 contains 15 residues. CDR1 SGHRS and CDR2 YFSETQ come from the germline V gene. Here the CDR3 reads CASSIGLASTDTQYF. The CDR3 nucleotides are TGCGCCAGCAGCATCGGACTAGCTAGCACAGATACGCAGTATTTT.

V and J are TRBV19 and TRBJ1-5; D is possibly TRBD1 (6 bases). Germline loops: CDR1 LNHDA, CDR2 SQIVND (reference sequence). The CDR3 has 17 amino acids. Trimming removed 6 bases at V and 0 bases at J, with 18 bases between. The CDR3 spells CASSRTAPTYSNQPQHF. CDR3 nucleotides: TGTGCCAGTAGCCGGACAGCCCCGACCTATAGCAATCAGCCCCAGCATTTT.

DNA of the CDR3: TGTGCCAGCTCCCCCGGTCAGGGTTTAACAGATACGCAGTATTTT. Translation: CASSPGQGLTDTQYF. V usage is TRBV18 and J usage is TRBJ2-3; D possibly corresponds to TRBD1 (5 bases). The CDR3 covers 15 residues. The V end was cut by 6 bases, the J end by 3 bases, with 16 bases between. Germline V CDR1 and CDR2: KGHSH, LQKENI.

The J gene is TRBJ2-2, the V gene TRBV18; the match to TRBD1 covers 7 bases. This CDR3 is 15 amino acids long. J gave up 7 bases and V 2 bases, and 7 bases lay outside the gene matches. In germline, CDR1 is KGHSH, CDR2 LQKENI. CDR3 region: CASSPGRGSSGELFF. The DNA of the CDR3 is TGTGCCAGCTCACCAGGCAGGGGGTCTAGCGGGGAGCTGTTTTTT.

This chain uses TRBV13 with TRBJ1-2; the match to TRBD1 covers 10 bases. The J segment lost 6 bases and the V segment lost 5 bases, leaving 12 bases of the junction unmatched. This CDR3 is 16 amino acids long. CDR1 and CDR2 (germline): PRHDT, FYEKMQ (reference sequence). CDR3 nucleotides: TGTGCCAGCAGCGCCGACAGGGGGCACGCTTTAGATGGCTACACCTTC. The encoded protein is CASSADRGHALDGYTF.

The chain has TRBV19 and TRBJ1-1; D may be TRBD1 (5 bases). V gave up 5 bases and J gave up 6 bases, with 10 bases separating them. The CDR3 runs to 12 residues. Germline assignment: CDR1 LNHDA and CDR2 SQIVND (reference sequence). The CDR3 bases are TGTGCCAGTAGTGACGGGGGATCTGAAGCTTTCTTT. Protein product: CASSDGGSEAFF.

The rearrangement joins TRBV9 to TRBJ1-6, with 7 bases that match TRBD1. Per germline, CDR1 SGDLS and CDR2 YYNGEE. V was pared by 2 bases and J by 0 bases, with 2 bases of the junction left unmatched. CDR3 length: 16 residues. The CDR3 protein is CASSVGDSSYNSPLHF. Written as DNA, the CDR3 is TGTGCCAGCAGCGTGGGGGACAGCTCCTATAATTCACCCCTCCACTTT.

This chain uses TRBV5-1 with TRBJ1-2; D not certain. This CDR3 contains 11 residues. Germline loops: CDR1 SGHRS, CDR2 YFSETQ. Deletions cut 3 bases from V and 8 bases from J, with 8 bases between. The chain's CDR3 is CASSSNSGYTF. The CDR3 coding sequence is TGCGCCAGCAGCTCCAACTCAGGCTACACCTTC.

This clone was counted a single time. The chain recombines TRBV27 with TRBJ1-2; 8 bases are a match to TRBD1. The J segment lost 3 bases and the V segment lost 6 bases, leaving 6 bases of the junction unmatched. Germline CDR1 MNHEY, CDR2 SMNVEV (reference sequence). The CDR3 sequence is 14 residues long. CDR3 in amino acids: CASRIQGGDYGYTF. The CDR3 DNA is TGTGCCAGCAGGATACAGGGGGGAGACTATGGCTACACCTTC.